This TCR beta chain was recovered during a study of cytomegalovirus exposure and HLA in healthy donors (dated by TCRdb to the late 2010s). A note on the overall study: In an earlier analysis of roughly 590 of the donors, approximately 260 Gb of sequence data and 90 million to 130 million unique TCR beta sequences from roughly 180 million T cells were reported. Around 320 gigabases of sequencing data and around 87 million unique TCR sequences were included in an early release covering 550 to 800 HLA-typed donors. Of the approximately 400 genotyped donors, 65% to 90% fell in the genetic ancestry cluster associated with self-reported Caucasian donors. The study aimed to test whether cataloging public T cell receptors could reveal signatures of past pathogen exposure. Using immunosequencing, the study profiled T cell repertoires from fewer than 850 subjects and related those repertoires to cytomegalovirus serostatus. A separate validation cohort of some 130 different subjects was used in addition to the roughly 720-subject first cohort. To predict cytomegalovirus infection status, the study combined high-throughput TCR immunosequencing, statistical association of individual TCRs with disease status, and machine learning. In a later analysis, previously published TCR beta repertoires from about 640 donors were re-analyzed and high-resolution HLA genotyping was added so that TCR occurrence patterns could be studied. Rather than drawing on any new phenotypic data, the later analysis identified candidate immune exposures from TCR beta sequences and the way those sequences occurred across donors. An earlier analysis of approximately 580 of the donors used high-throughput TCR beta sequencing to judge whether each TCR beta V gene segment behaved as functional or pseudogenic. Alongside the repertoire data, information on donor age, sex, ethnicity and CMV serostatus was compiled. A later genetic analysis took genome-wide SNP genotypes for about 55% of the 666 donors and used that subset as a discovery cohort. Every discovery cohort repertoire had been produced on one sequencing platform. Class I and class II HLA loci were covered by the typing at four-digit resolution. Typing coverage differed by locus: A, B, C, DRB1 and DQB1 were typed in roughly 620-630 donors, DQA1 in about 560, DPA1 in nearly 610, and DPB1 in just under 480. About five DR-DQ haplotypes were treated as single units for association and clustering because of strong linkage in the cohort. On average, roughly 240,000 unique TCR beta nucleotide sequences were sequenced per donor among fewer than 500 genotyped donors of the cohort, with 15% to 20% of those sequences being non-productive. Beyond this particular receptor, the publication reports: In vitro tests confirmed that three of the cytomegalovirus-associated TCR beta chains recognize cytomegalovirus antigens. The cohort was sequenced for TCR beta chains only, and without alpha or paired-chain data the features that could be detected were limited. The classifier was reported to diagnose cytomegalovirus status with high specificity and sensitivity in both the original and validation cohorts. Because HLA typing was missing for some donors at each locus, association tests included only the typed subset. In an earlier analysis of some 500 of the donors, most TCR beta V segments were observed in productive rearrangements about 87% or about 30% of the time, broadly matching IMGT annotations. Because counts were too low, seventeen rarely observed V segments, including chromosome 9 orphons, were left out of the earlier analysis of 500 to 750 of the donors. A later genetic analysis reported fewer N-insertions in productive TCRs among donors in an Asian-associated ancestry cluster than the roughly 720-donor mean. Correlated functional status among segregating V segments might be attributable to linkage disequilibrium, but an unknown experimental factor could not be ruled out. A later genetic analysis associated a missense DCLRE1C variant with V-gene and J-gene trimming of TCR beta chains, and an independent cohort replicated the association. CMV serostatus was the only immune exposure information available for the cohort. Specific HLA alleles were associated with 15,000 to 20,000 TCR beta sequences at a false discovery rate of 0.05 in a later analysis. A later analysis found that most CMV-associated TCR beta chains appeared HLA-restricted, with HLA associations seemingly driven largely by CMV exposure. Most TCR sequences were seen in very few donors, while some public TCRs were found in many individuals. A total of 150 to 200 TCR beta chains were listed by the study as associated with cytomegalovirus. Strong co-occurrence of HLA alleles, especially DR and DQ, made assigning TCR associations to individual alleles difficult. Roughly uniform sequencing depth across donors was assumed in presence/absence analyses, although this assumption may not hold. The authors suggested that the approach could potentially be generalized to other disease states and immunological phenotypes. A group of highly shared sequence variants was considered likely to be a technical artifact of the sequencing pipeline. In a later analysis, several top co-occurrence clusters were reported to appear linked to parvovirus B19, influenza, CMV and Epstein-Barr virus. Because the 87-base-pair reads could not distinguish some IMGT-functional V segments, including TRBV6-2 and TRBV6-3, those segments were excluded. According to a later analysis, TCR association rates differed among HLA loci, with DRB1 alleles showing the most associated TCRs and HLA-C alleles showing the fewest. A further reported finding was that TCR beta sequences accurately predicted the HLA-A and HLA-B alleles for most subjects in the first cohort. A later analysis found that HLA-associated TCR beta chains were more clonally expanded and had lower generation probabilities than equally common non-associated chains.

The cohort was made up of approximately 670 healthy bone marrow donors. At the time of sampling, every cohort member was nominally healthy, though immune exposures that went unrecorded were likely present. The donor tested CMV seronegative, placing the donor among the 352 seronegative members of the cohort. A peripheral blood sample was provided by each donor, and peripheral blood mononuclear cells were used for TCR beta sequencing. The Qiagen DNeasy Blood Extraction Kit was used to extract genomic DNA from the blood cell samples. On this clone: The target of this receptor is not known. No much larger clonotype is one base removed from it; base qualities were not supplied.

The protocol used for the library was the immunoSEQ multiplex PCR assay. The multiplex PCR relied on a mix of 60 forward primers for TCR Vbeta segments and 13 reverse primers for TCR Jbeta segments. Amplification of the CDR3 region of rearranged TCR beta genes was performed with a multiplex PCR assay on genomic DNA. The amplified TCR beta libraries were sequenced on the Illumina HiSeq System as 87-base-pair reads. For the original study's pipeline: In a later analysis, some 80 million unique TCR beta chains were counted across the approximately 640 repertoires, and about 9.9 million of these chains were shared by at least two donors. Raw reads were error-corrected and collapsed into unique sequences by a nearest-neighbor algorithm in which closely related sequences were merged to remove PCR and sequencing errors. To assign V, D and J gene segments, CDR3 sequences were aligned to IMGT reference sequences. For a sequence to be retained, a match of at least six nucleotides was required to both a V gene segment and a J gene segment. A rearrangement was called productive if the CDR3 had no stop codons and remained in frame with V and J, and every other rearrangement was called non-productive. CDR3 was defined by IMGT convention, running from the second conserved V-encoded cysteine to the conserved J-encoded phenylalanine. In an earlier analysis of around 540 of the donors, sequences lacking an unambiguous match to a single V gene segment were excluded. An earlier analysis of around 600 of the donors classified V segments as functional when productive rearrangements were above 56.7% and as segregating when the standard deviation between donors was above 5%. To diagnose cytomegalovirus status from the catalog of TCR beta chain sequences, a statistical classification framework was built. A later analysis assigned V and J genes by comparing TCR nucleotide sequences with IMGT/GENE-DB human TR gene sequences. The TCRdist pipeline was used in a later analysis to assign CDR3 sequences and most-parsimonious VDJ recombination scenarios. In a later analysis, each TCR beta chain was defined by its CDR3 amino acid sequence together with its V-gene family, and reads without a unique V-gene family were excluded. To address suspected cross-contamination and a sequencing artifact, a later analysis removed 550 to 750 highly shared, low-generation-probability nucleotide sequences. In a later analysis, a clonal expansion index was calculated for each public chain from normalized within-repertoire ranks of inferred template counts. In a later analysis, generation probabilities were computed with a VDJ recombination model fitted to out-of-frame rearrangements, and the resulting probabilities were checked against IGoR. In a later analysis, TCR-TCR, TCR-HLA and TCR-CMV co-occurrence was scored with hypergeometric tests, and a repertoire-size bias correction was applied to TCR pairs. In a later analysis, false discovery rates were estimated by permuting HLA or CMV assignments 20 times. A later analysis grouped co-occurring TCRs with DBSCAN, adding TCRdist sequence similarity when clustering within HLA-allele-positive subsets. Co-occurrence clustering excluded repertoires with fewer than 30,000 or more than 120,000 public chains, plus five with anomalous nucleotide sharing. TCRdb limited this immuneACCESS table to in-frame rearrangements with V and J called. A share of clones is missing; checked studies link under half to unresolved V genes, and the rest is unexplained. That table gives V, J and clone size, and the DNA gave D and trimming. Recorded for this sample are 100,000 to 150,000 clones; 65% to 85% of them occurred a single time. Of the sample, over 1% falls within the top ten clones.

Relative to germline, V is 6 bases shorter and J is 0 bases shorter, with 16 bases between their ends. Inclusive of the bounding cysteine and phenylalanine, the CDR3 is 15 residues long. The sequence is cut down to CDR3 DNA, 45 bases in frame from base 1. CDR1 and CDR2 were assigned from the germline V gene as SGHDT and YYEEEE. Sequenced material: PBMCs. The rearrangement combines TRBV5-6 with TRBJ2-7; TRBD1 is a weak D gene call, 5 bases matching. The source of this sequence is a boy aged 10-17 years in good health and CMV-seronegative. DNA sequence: TGTGCCAGCAACTCGACCTCAGGGAACTCCTACGAGCAGTACTTC. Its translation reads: CASNSTSGNSYEQYF. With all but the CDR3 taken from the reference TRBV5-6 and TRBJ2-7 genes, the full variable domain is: DAGVTQSPTHLIKTRGQQVTLRCSPKSGHDTVSWYQQALGQGPQFIFQYYEEEERQRGNFPDRFSGHQFPNYSSELNVNALLLGDSALYLCASNSTSGNSYEQYFGPGTRLTVT.